The following is a T cell receptor (beta chain) sequence with its context. Per the original data handling: Amplified reference gene primers provided the basis for estimating nucleated cell counts. Assay: immunoSEQ multiplex PCR; the TCRdb copy retains only in-frame clones and omits some. That table supplies the V and J calls and clone size; D and trimming were determined from the DNA. This table has fewer than 250,000 clones, around 88% appearing once. This sample was included in a study of blood T cell repertoires in COVID-19. Study-wide context: The origin of the acute and convalescent COVID-19 samples was the United States, Italy and Spain. The cDNA or gDNA used as material had been derived from T cells, B-cell-depleted T cells, or PBMCs.

Germline CDR1 SGDLS, CDR2 YYNGEE. This CDR3 comprises 18 residues. Trimming left V 0 bases short and J 2 bases short, with 18 bases between. This receptor was taken from a man aged 50 to 60 with active or convalescent COVID-19. The sequenced material came from peripheral blood. This chain connects TRBV9 to TRBJ1-3, with D possibly matching TRBD1 (6 bases). CDR3 residues: CASSVDRQGPKTGNTIYF. DNA of the CDR3: TGTGCCAGCAGCGTAGATCGCCAGGGGCCAAAAACTGGAAACACCATATATTTT.